This entry is about one T cell receptor (beta chain). The antigen this receptor binds is unknown. No clone much larger than this one lies a single base away; base qualities are absent. Explained via the paper, the time point label denotes: week 5, during vaccination. Every vaccine dose consisted of 300 ug of a 20-mer mutant IDH1 peptide in Montanide, administered subcutaneously together with topical imiquimod. Donors had newly diagnosed WHO grade 3 or 4 IDH1-mutant astrocytomas with loss of nuclear ATRX. The samples were drawn from NOA16, a multicentre, single-arm, open-label phase I trial in Germany that tested a mutant IDH1 peptide vaccine in humans for the first time. Genomic DNA for TCRB sequencing was extracted from EDTA blood using the DNeasy Blood and Tissue Kit. This entry is derived from a study of a mutant IDH1 vaccine in newly diagnosed glioma (dated by TCRdb to the early 2020s). About the full investigation: Patients received eight vaccinations in weeks 1, 3, 5, 7, 11, 15, 19 and 23, corresponding to visits V03 through V10. Peripheral blood samples were drawn at six visits, namely V03 (baseline), V05, V07, V10, V12 and V13. Vaccination was initiated 4-6 weeks after radiotherapy alone, or concurrently with temozolomide cycles in the chemotherapy-containing groups. For exploratory analyses, longitudinal TCRB deep sequencing was carried out in approximately 25 treated patients wherever samples were available. Prior to enrollment, patients had been given standard therapy consisting of radiotherapy alone, temozolomide alone, or radiochemotherapy with temozolomide, with the combination given to most patients. The 30 to 40 treated patients were 62.5% male and approximately 40% female, with a mean age of approximately 40 years.

V is clipped by 2 bases and J by 5 bases, and the sequence between their germline boundaries is 12 bases long. The CDR1 and CDR2 encoded by the germline V gene are SNHLY and FYNNEI. The CDR3 sequence holds 15 residues, the cysteine and phenylalanine included. Only the CDR3 DNA is retained, 45 bases long and in frame from the first base. The paper as a whole reports these results and caveats: It was noted by the authors that analyses of patient blood samples could not be reproduced owing to sample limitations. Pseudoprogression appeared unrelated to alterations in the top peripheral T cell clonotypes detected by TCRB sequencing. PBMC samples for TCRB deep sequencing were selected based on availability. Across multiple MHC alleles, vaccine-induced immune responses were seen in approximately 93% of patients.

Preparation of the library involved the immunoSEQ multiplex PCR assay. Following the manufacturer's protocol, the hsTCRB Kit was used to amplify rearranged TCR beta chain sequences. Sequencing of TCRB libraries was carried out on an Illumina MiSeq. As for how the authors treated the data: Demultiplexing, trimming and gene mapping were performed with the kit vendor's proprietary platform. The table comes from immuneACCESS by way of TCRdb, which keeps in-frame sequences with V and J called. Part of the clones is missing from these tables; in studies checked, under half for an unresolved V gene and the rest for unknown reasons. That table supplies the V and J calls and clone size; D and trimming were determined from the DNA. This sample has 32,000 or so clones in its table, and about four fifths of those were observed once. The ten top clones hold about 24% of the sample.

The V gene is TRBV2 and the J gene is TRBJ2-2; TRBD2 is possibly the D segment (6 matching bases). Sample: PBMCs, taken from a glioma patient whose treatment included an IDH1 peptide vaccine. The receptor comes from a man younger than 40 with glioma. The CDR3 here reads CASSEIVGGTGELFF. The nucleotide sequence reads TGTGCCAGCAGTGAAATTGTAGGAGGGACCGGGGAGCTGTTTTTT. The CDR3 plus the reference TRBV2 and TRBJ2-2 genes for the other parts give the full variable domain: EPEVTQTPSHQVTQMGQEVILRCVPISNHLYFYWYRQILGQKVEFLVSFYNNEISEKSEIFDDQFSVERPDGSNFTLKIRSTKLEDSAMYFCASSEIVGGTGELFFGEGSRLTVL.